These T cell receptor beta chains were read from a single sample in a study of T cell repertoires in cytomegalovirus infection. TCRdb processed the reads anew with MiXCR; each CDR3 protein has one entry. The sample has 740,000 or so distinct CDR3 sequences, 35% seen once. The sample was PBMCs. The source of these receptors is a human donor in good health (CMV status not recorded). Some clones in this sample may be carry-over from other donors' samples. Each CDR3 is given with its conserved first and last residue. D genes are given only for firm matches. Clone size is stated in some rows and not others, as once, few, many or a class when expanded.

>many|-|TRBJ1-1|TRBV7-6
TGTGCCAGCAGCTTAGTTGTAGGGCAGTTGAACACTGAAGCTTTCTTT
CASSLVVGQLNTEAFF
>few|TRBD2|TRBJ2-2|TRBV6-5
TGTGCCAGCAGTTACGAGCGGGGGGCCGGCACCGGGGAGCTGTTTTTT
CASSYERGAGTGELFF
>-|-|TRBJ1-1|TRBV15
TGTGCCACCAGCAGAGATGCGTCCCGGCAGCGTAACGCTGAAGCTTTCTTT
CATSRDASRQRNAEAFF
>-|-|TRBJ1-3|TRBV7-1
TGTGCCAGCAGCCCGGACCATCCAGCTGGAAACACCATATATTTT
CASSPDHPAGNTIYF
>once|-|TRBJ2-5|TRBV20-1
TGCAGTGCCCCGTCTTCCGGGGCCATAGAGACCCAGTACTTC
CSAPSSGAIETQYF
>-|TRBD1|TRBJ2-5|TRBV9
TGTGCCATCAGTACGGGACAGCGGGAGACCCAGTACTTC
CAISTGQRETQYF
>few|TRBD1|TRBJ1-1|TRBV28
TGTGCCAGCACTGGGGGGACAGGGGAGGAAGCTTTCTTT
CASTGGTGEEAFF
>few|TRBD1|TRBJ1-5|TRBV19
TGTGCCAGTAGTCAAGGAACAGGGGTCGGCAATCAGCCCCAGCATTTT
CASSQGTGVGNQPQHF
>-|-|TRBJ2-1|TRBV7-8
TGTGCCAGCAGCTACCGGGACTACAATGAGCAGTTCTTC
CASSYRDYNEQFF
>-|-|TRBJ1-4|TRBV12-3/TRBV12-4
TGTGCCAGCAGGAAGGACAATGAAAAACTGTTTTTT
CASRKDNEKLFF
>few|TRBD1|TRBJ2-5|TRBV5-4
TGTGCCAGCAGCCCGAGGGACAGGGGTGGAGAGACCCAGTACTTC
CASSPRDRGGETQYF
>-|TRBD1|TRBJ2-1|TRBV20-1
TGCAGTGCTAGAGATGAGGTAGGGACAGACAATGAGCAGTTCTTC
CSARDEVGTDNEQFF
>few|-|TRBJ1-2|TRBV10-3
TGTGCCATCAGTGAATCCAGCTCGCCGGGCTACACCTTC
CAISESSSPGYTF
>-|-|TRBJ2-2|TRBV14
TGTGCCAGCCGCCTCGGGGGTCTCGTTACCGGGGAGCTGTTTTTT
CASRLGGLVTGELFF
>-|-|TRBJ2-3|TRBV28
TGTGCCAGCAGTCTTGACAGACTAGACGGAAAGGCAGATACGCAGTATTTT
CASSLDRLDGKADTQYF
>-|-|TRBJ1-5|TRBV4-2
TGTGCCAGCAGCCAATTAGATGAGGGTCAGCCCCAGCATTTT
CASSQLDEGQPQHF
>few|TRBD1|TRBJ2-2|TRBV12-3/TRBV12-4
TGTGCCAGCAGCCTCGGACAGGGTGGGCCCGGGGAGCTGTTTTTT
CASSLGQGGPGELFF
>-|TRBD1|TRBJ1-2|TRBV4-1
TGCGCCAGCAGCCAAGGGACAGGACCCTTTGTGGACTATGGCTACACCTTC
CASSQGTGPFVDYGYTF
>few|TRBD1|TRBJ1-4|TRBV12-3/TRBV12-4
TGTGCCAGCACCTACCGCCGGGACAGGGCTAATGAAAAACTGTTTTTT
CASTYRRDRANEKLFF
>-|TRBD2|TRBJ2-5|TRBV20-1
TGCAGTTCCACTGGACTAGCGGGGGGGAAGACAGAGACACCGTACTTC
CSSTGLAGGKTETPYF
>few|TRBD2|TRBJ2-1|TRBV28
TGTGCCAGCAGTTTACTAGCGGGAAAACATGAGCAGTTCTTC
CASSLLAGKHEQFF
>-|-|TRBJ1-5|TRBV29-1
TGCAGCGTTGCATTGCGAGAGAGCAATCAGCCCCAGCATTTT
CSVALRESNQPQHF
>few|-|TRBJ2-2|TRBV12-3/TRBV12-4
TGTGCCAGCAGCTCCAGGGGATGGAGCACCGGGGAGCTGTTTTTT
CASSSRGWSTGELFF
>few|TRBD2|TRBJ2-7|TRBV6-2/TRBV6-3
TGTGCCAGCAGTACCCTAGCGGGGATATCCTACGAGCAGTACTTC
CASSTLAGISYEQYF
>few|TRBD1|TRBJ2-1|TRBV2
TGTGCCAGCACGGTGAGGGGGCACGGGGATGAGCAGTTCTTC
CASTVRGHGDEQFF
>-|TRBD2|TRBJ2-1|TRBV27
TGTGCCAGAAGACAGCGGACTAGCGGTAGGGCATGGAATGAGCAGTTCTTC
CARRQRTSGRAWNEQFF
>few|-|TRBJ2-7|TRBV7-2
TGTGCCAGCAGCTTTCTCCCCCTGGGGACCTACGAGCAGTACTTC
CASSFLPLGTYEQYF
>many|-|TRBJ1-1|TRBV12-3/TRBV12-4
TGTGCCAGCAGCTCAATCCAGGGGTTGTCTGCTTTCTTT
CASSSIQGLSAFF
>once|-|TRBJ1-1|TRBV6-6
TGTCCCAGCAGTGCGGCCAACACTGAAGCTTTCTTT
CPSSAANTEAFF
>-|-|TRBJ1-3|TRBV10-3
TGTGCCATCAGTGAGGGACCCCGAAGTGGTAACACCATATATTTT
CAISEGPRSGNTIYF
>once|TRBD1|TRBJ2-7|TRBV28
TGTGCCAGCATTTCCCACAGGGGTTCCTACGAGCAGTACTTC
CASISHRGSYEQYF
>-|-|TRBJ2-1|TRBV4-2
TGTGCCAGCAGCCAAGATTCCTATAACGGAAAACTCACGGGGCAGTTCTTC
CASSQDSYNGKLTGQFF
>many|-|TRBJ1-4|TRBV6-2/TRBV6-3
TGTGCCAGCAGTTACTTAGGGGGTGAAAAACTGTTTTTT
CASSYLGGEKLFF
>many|-|TRBJ2-7|TRBV7-2
TGTGCCAGCAGCTTACAGCGAAGAACAGGGCCAACGGACCACGAGCAGTACTTC
CASSLQRRTGPTDHEQYF
>-|TRBD1|TRBJ2-7|TRBV29-1
TGCAGCGTTGAAGACAGGGGGTTCGAGCAGTACTTC
CSVEDRGFEQYF
>-|-|TRBJ2-5|TRBV5-4
TGTGCCAGCAGCTTGGACCTATCCGGGGGCGCGAAGACCCAGTACTTC
CASSLDLSGGAKTQYF
>-|TRBD1|TRBJ2-3|TRBV28
TGTGCCAGCAGTTCGACAGGGTTCGCCCCAGATACGCAGTATTTT
CASSSTGFAPDTQYF
>-|TRBD2|TRBJ2-2|TRBV19
TGTGCCAGTAGTCCCGCGAACCGGGCGCGGGAGCTGTTTTGG
CASSPANRARELFW
>few|-|TRBJ1-1|TRBV19
TGTGCCAGTAGTATAGATTCACAAGAAGCTTTCTTT
CASSIDSQEAFF